Shown below are 8 T cell receptor beta chains from a single sample sequenced in a study of blood T cell repertoires in COVID-19. Here immunoSEQ multiplex PCR was the method, and the copy in TCRdb shows in-frame clones only, minus some. The table lists fewer than 250,000 clones, around four fifths of them singletons. The specimen sequenced was peripheral blood. The origin of the receptors is a man aged 55-75 years with COVID-19, enrolled during active disease.

The chain has TRBV19 and TRBJ2-1; possibly TRBD1 for D (5 bases). This CDR3 is 15 amino acids long. V lost 6 bases and J 6 bases, leaving 18 bases between the germline ends. The germline V gene has CDR1 LNHDA and CDR2 SQIVND (reference sequence). This chain's CDR3 is CASRETANYLNEQFF. The CDR3 bases are TGTGCCAGTAGGGAGACAGCCAATTACCTCAATGAGCAGTTCTTC. The variable domain in full, completed from reference TRBV19 and TRBJ2-1, reads DGGITQSPKYLFRKEGQNVTLSCEQNLNHDAMYWYRQDPGQGLRLIYYSQIVNDFQKGDIAEGYSVSREKKESFPLTVTSAQKNPTAFYLCASRETANYLNEQFFGPGTRLTVL.

The V call is TRBV6-6, the J call TRBJ2-1, with D perhaps TRBD2 (6 bases). Germline assignment: CDR1 MNHNY and CDR2 SVGAGI (reference sequence). Trimming stripped 0 bases from V and 0 bases from J, with 9 bases between. This CDR3 spans 16 amino acids. In DNA, the CDR3 is TGTGCCAGCAGTTACTCGTTGACTAGCTCCTACAATGAGCAGTTCTTC. It codes for CASSYSLTSSYNEQFF.

This chain uses TRBV11-2 with TRBJ1-6, with D unclear. Deletions cut 5 bases from V and 16 bases from J, with 15 bases between. This CDR3 is 12 amino acids long. Germline CDR1 reads SGHAT; CDR2 reads FQNNGV. CDR3 region: CASSEQPPRLHF. The CDR3 DNA sequence: TGTGCCAGCAGCGAACAACCCCCCAGACTCCACTTT.

To note about this clone: Within the sample, other DNA sequences also encode this same CDR3. The chain joins TRBV6-5 to TRBJ1-5; D gene ambiguous. The V gene lost 6 bases and the J gene lost 2 bases, with 8 bases spanning the gap. CDR3 size: 13 residues. Germline CDR1 and CDR2: MNHEY and SVGAGI. The CDR3 region has the DNA TGTGCCAGCAGGGGAGGTGGCAATCAGCCCCAGCATTTT. Translating it yields CASRGGGNQPQHF.

The J gene is TRBJ1-2, the V gene TRBV4-1, with 10 nucleotides matching TRBD1. CDR3 length: 15 amino acids. The junction had 3 bases not matched to a gene; V was cut back by 3 bases and J by 2 bases. Germline V gives CDR1 MGHRA, CDR2 YSYEKL. Written as DNA, the CDR3 is TGCGCCAGCAGCCACCCGACAGGGGGCAACTATGGCTACACCTTC. The encoded protein is CASSHPTGGNYGYTF.

The chain joins TRBV5-4 to TRBJ2-4; 8 positions agree with TRBD1. V trimming: 5 bases; J trimming: 7 bases; junction bases outside the gene matches: 5. CDR1 is SGHNT, CDR2 YYREEE, per germline (reference sequence). The CDR3 is made up of 13 amino acids. Here the CDR3 reads CASRPDRANIQYF. DNA for the CDR3: TGTGCCAGCAGACCGGACAGGGCGAACATTCAGTACTTC. Together with reference TRBV5-4 and TRBJ2-4, the CDR3 gives the full variable domain: ETGVTQSPTHLIKTRGQQVTLRCSSQSGHNTVSWYQQALGQGPQFIFQYYREEENGRGNFPPRFSGLQFPNYSSELNVNALELDDSALYLCASRPDRANIQYFGAGTRLSVL.

The rearrangement joins TRBV7-9 to TRBJ2-3, with 9 bases that match TRBD1. Germline V gene data show CDR1 as SEHNR and CDR2 as FQNEAQ (reference sequence). The V segment lost 1 base and the J segment 6 bases; nucleotides outside the gene matches: 11. The CDR3 is 17 residues long. CDR3 bases: TGTGCCAGCAGCTTAGGTGGGGGACAGGGAGTAGCTGATACGCAGTATTTT. Translated, it gives CASSLGGGQGVADTQYF.

This clone came up once. The chain couples TRBV7-2 to TRBJ1-1; TRBD1 agrees at 7 bases. Per the germline V gene, CDR1 is SGHTA and CDR2 is FQGNSA. The CDR3 contains 13 residues. V gave up 5 bases and J gave up 12 bases; unmatched junction bases: 12. CDR3 protein: CASSPRQGTQPFF. CDR3 nucleotide sequence: TGTGCCAGCAGCCCTAGACAGGGAACTCAGCCTTTCTTT.